Below, 31 T cell receptor beta chains from the same sample are listed, as sequenced in a study of blood T cell repertoires in COVID-19. The repertoire was sequenced with immunoSEQ multiplex PCR; TCRdb's copy has only in-frame clones and lacks some. The repertoire consists of roughly 160,000 clones, with 81% occurring once and the leading ten covering about 5.8%. The sample was PBMCs or T cells enriched from blood (not recorded which). Source of these receptors: a woman between 40 and 50 years old with acute COVID-19.

To note about this clone: A much larger clone differs from this one at a single base, so this may be a read error. The gene calls are TRBV11-2 and TRBJ2-3; TRBD2 matches 8 bases. The CDR3 loop spans 15 amino acids. Germline V gene data show CDR1 as SGHAT and CDR2 as FQNNGV. The CDR3 protein is CASSLRAGGTNTQYF. The CDR3 bases are TGTGCCAGCAGCTTAAGGGCGGGAGGCACAAATACGCAGTATTTT.

The chain recombines TRBV19 with TRBJ2-3; tentatively, D is TRBD2 (5 bases). The CDR3 has 16 residues. V lost 3 bases and J lost 5, with 18 bases in between. Germline V gene lookup returns CDR1 LNHDA and CDR2 SQIVND (reference sequence). DNA for the CDR3: TGTGCCAGTAGTATCTCTCCCGGGAAGGCTCGAGATACGCAGTATTTT. Translated, it gives CASSISPGKARDTQYF.

This chain uses TRBV2 with TRBJ1-2, with 8 bases aligning to TRBD1. V gave up 7 bases and J gave up 1 base; unmatched junction bases: 5. The CDR3 is 14 residues long. Germline values: CDR1 SNHLY, CDR2 FYNNEI. The CDR3 nucleotides read TGTGCCAGCATGGGACAGGCCTTTAACTATGGCTACACCTTC. Translated, it gives CASMGQAFNYGYTF.

This chain links TRBV6-1 with TRBJ2-7; D is undetermined. V gave up 3 bases and J gave up 6 bases, with 18 bases separating them. This CDR3 is 15 amino acids long. CDR1 MNHNS and CDR2 SASEGT come from the germline V gene. The CDR3 bases are TGTGCCAGCAGTGAGCCGGTACAGATGGTTGTCGAGCAGTACGTC. Its translation: CASSEPVQMVVEQYV.

The chain is built from TRBV7-6 and TRBJ1-5; 10 nucleotides match TRBD1. With V trimmed by 1 base and J by 4 bases, 4 bases remained unmatched. Germline V gene sequence: CDR1 SGHVS, CDR2 FNYEAQ. CDR3 length equals 16 residues. CDR3 DNA: TGTGCCAGCAGCTTAGGGACAGGGGGTTTGAATCAGCCCCAGCATTTT. Its protein product is CASSLGTGGLNQPQHF.

The rearrangement joins TRBV6-6 to TRBJ1-1; 8 nucleotides match TRBD1. Germline CDR1 MNHNY, CDR2 SVGAGI (reference sequence). The CDR3 runs to 16 residues. Unmatched junction bases numbered 14, after V lost 6 bases and J lost 5 bases. CDR3 nucleotides: TGTGCCAGCAGCATAGCTGGGGGGACAGGTGGTACTGAAGCTTTCTTT. The encoded protein is CASSIAGGTGGTEAFF.

This chain uses TRBV19 with TRBJ2-3, with D possibly being TRBD2 (6 bases). Germline V gene data show CDR1 as LNHDA and CDR2 as SQIVND (reference sequence). This CDR3 has 15 residues. The ends were cut back, 1 base at V and 3 bases at J, with 11 bases in the middle. The CDR3 DNA reads as TGTGCCAGTAGTATAGCTTTCCGGGGGACAGATACGCAGTATTTT. It translates to CASSIAFRGTDTQYF.

The chain couples TRBV7-9 to TRBJ2-7; D may be TRBD1 (5 bases). The length of the CDR3 is 13 residues. The V gene's germline CDR1 is SEHNR and CDR2 FQNEAQ (reference sequence). V gave up 0 bases and J gave up 6 bases, with 9 bases separating them. DNA of the CDR3: TGTGCCAGCAGCTTAGCCCAGCAGGGCGAGCAGTACTTC. Translating gives CASSLAQQGEQYF.

This clone has more than one count but fewer than ten. This chain uses TRBV6-4 with TRBJ2-1; 12 nucleotides match TRBD2. From germline, CDR1 is MRHNA and CDR2 SNTAGT. The J segment lost 3 bases and the V segment lost 6 bases, leaving 3 bases of the junction unmatched. This CDR3 spans 15 amino acids. In nucleotides, the CDR3 is TGTGCCAGCAGCCGACTAGCGGGGGACTACAATGAGCAGTTCTTC. Its translation: CASSRLAGDYNEQFF.

This chain links TRBV6-5 with TRBJ2-1; a weak D match, TRBD2 (6 bases). Germline CDR1 reads MNHEY; CDR2 reads SVGAGI. The CDR3 totals 12 residues. The CDR3 coding sequence is TGTGCGTCGGGACTGTACTACAATGAGCAGTTCTTC. Translating it yields CASGLYYNEQFF.

The CDR3 region is CASSPDTGLALYEQYF. For the CDR3, the DNA is TGTGCCAGCAGCCCGGACACCGGACTAGCTCTCTACGAGCAGTACTTC. The rearrangement joins TRBV5-4 to TRBJ2-7; 8 bases match TRBD2. The CDR3 is 16 residues long. Germline V gene lookup returns CDR1 SGHNT and CDR2 YYREEE (reference sequence). The V and J ends lost 4 bases and 3 bases, in that order; junction bases with no gene match: 12.

This clone was detected a few times. At one end, the junction sequence differs from germline, possibly due to a read error. J is TRBJ2-2 and V is TRBV7-7, with 7 bases fitting TRBD1. This CDR3 is built from 17 residues. Germline V gene lookup returns CDR1 SSHAT and CDR2 FNYEAQ (reference sequence). Here the CDR3 reads CASSLSLATGETGELFF. In nucleotides, the CDR3 is TGTGCTAGCAGCTTAAGTCTTGCAACAGGGGAAACCGGGGAGCTGTTTTTT.

This sequence joins TRBV11-3 and TRBJ2-5, with 8 bases aligning to TRBD2. The CDR3 extends over 17 amino acids. V trimming: 4 bases; J trimming: 0 bases; junction bases outside the gene matches: 10. Germline V gives CDR1 SGHNT, CDR2 YENEEA. The CDR3 here is CASSSRGGSGNQETQYF. The CDR3 DNA reads as TGTGCCAGCAGCTCCCGGGGGGGTAGCGGGAACCAAGAGACCCAGTACTTC.

The chain carries TRBV9 and TRBJ2-2; no reliable D call. The CDR3 spans 15 residues. V lost 0 bases and J 6 bases, leaving 12 bases between the germline ends. Germline lookup yields CDR1 SGDLS and CDR2 YYNGEE. The CDR3 sequence: CASSVDTHRAGELFF. In nucleotides, the CDR3 is TGTGCCAGCAGCGTAGATACACATCGGGCCGGGGAGCTGTTTTTT.

The CDR3 here is CASRLAGGNEQFF. Here the CDR3 DNA reads TGTGCCAGCAGGCTAGCGGGAGGCAATGAGCAGTTCTTC. This chain connects TRBV5-8 to TRBJ2-1, with 11 bases fitting TRBD2. V was pared by 5 bases and J by 6 bases, with 1 base of the junction left unmatched. This CDR3 has 13 residues. The germline V gene encodes CDR1 SGHTS and CDR2 YDEGEE.

This chain joins TRBV25-1 and TRBJ2-2, with 8 positions matching TRBD2. This CDR3 has 14 residues. Unmatched junction bases numbered 5, after V lost 8 bases and J lost 3 bases. Per germline, CDR1 MGHDK and CDR2 SYGVNS. In nucleotides, the CDR3 is TGTGCCAGCGCTAGCGGGTGGGACACCGGGGAGCTGTTTTTT. This sequence encodes CASASGWDTGELFF.

The rearrangement links TRBV5-1 to TRBJ2-2; TRBD2 might be the D (5 bases). Germline loops: CDR1 SGHRS, CDR2 YFSETQ. CDR3 length: 16 residues. Trimming left V 4 bases short and J 0 bases short, with 13 bases between. Here the CDR3 reads CASSPGVATNTGELFF. In nucleotides, the CDR3 is TGCGCCAGCAGCCCCGGGGTAGCCACGAACACCGGGGAGCTGTTTTTT.

CDR3 amino acids: CASSIAPLLAGAGNEQFF. The CDR3 DNA is TGTGCCAGTAGTATAGCCCCCCTACTAGCGGGAGCTGGCAATGAGCAGTTCTTC. The chain recombines TRBV19 with TRBJ2-1; 11 positions match TRBD2. CDR1 is LNHDA, CDR2 SQIVND, per germline (reference sequence). V was clipped by 1 base and J by 6 bases; unmatched bases: 11. This CDR3 is 18 amino acids long.

V is TRBV25-1 and J is TRBJ2-1; 9 nucleotides line up with TRBD2. Trimming at V came to 4 bases and at J to 2 bases, leaving 9 bases not matched to a gene. The CDR3 runs 17 residues. From germline, CDR1 is MGHDK and CDR2 SYGVNS. The CDR3 bases are TGTGCCAGCAGTGCAACCACGGGACTAGCCACCTACAATGAGCAGTTCTTC. Encoded protein: CASSATTGLATYNEQFF.

This clone has a single count. V is TRBV19 and J is TRBJ1-5, with no clear D. V was trimmed by 1 base and J by 4 bases, leaving 5 bases between them. The CDR3 sequence is 13 residues long. CDR1 and CDR2 (germline): LNHDA, SQIVND (reference sequence). CDR3 region: CASSIAGNQPQHF. DNA of the CDR3: TGTGCCAGTAGTATAGCGGGGAATCAGCCCCAGCATTTT.

The chain couples TRBV5-1 to TRBJ1-1, with a possible D match to TRBD1 (6 bases). V lost 0 bases and J lost 2, with 8 bases in between. Germline V gives CDR1 SGHRS, CDR2 YFSETQ. CDR3 length: 14 amino acids. CDR3 loop: CASSLVGANTEAFF. The DNA of the CDR3 is TGCGCCAGCAGCTTGGTGGGGGCTAACACTGAAGCTTTCTTT.

The chain has TRBV14 and TRBJ2-5; tentatively, D is TRBD1 (6 bases). Per the germline V gene, CDR1 is SGHDN and CDR2 is FVKESK. This CDR3 is built from 14 residues. The germline V and J ends were trimmed by 1 base and 4 bases, with 10 bases remaining between them. The CDR3 reads CASSQGVRGETQYF. The DNA for the CDR3 is TGTGCCAGCAGCCAAGGCGTCAGGGGAGAGACCCAGTACTTC.

This clone was recorded a few times. V usage is TRBV30 and J usage is TRBJ2-1; D remains unclear. Germline CDR1 is GTSNPN and CDR2 is SVGIG (reference sequence). V was shortened by 6 bases and J by 5 bases, with 14 bases between the two germline ends. CDR3 length: 13 amino acids. The CDR3: CACYFDWNNEQFF. The CDR3, as DNA: TGTGCCTGCTACTTCGACTGGAACAATGAGCAGTTCTTC.

This clone was counted only a few times. V and J are TRBV27 and TRBJ1-3; 7 nucleotides agree with TRBD1. Germline lookup yields CDR1 MNHEY and CDR2 SMNVEV (reference sequence). The CDR3 runs 15 residues. V shed 5 bases and J 0 bases; nucleotides not matched to a gene: 4. CDR3 sequence reads: CASSPQGSSGNTIYF. Here the CDR3 DNA reads TGTGCCAGCAGTCCACAGGGGAGCTCTGGAAACACCATATATTTT.

V gene TRBV3-1 (or the pseudogene TRBV3-2) combines with J gene TRBJ2-1; the match to TRBD2 covers 11 bases. Germline V lookup: CDR1 LGHDT, CDR2 YNNKEL (reference sequence). The CDR3 extends over 15 amino acids. Germline trimming cut 2 bases from V and 8 bases from J; bases unmatched to any gene: 5. CDR3 amino acids: CASSQTSGSGDEQFF. In DNA, the CDR3 is TGTGCCAGCAGCCAAACTAGCGGGAGTGGCGATGAGCAGTTCTTC.

CDR3 in amino acids: CASSRSGQETQYF. DNA of the CDR3: TGTGCCAGCAGCCGCAGCGGTCAAGAGACCCAGTACTTC. V gene TRBV3-1 (or the pseudogene TRBV3-2) combines with J gene TRBJ2-5; D perhaps matches TRBD2 (5 bases). V was clipped by 4 bases and J by 2 bases, with 8 bases between them. The CDR3 runs to 13 residues. The germline V gene has CDR1 LGHDT and CDR2 YNNKEL (reference sequence).

The chain is built from TRBV5-1 and TRBJ2-1; 8 positions match TRBD2. The CDR3 runs to 17 residues. The germline V gene encodes CDR1 SGHRS and CDR2 YFSETQ. The V gene end was trimmed by 2 bases and the J gene end by 3 bases; junction bases not matched to a gene: 10. The CDR3 sequence is CASSFILAGRRYNEQFF. In nucleotides, the CDR3 is TGCGCCAGCAGCTTTATCTTAGCGGGGAGACGCTACAATGAGCAGTTCTTC. The full variable domain, its missing parts supplied by reference TRBV5-1 and TRBJ2-1, is KAGVTQTPRYLIKTRGQQVTLSCSPISGHRSVSWYQQTPGQGLQFLFEYFSETQRNKGNFPGRFSGRQFSNSRSEMNVSTLELGDSALYLCASSFILAGRRYNEQFFGPGTRLTVL.

V is TRBV5-1 and J is TRBJ2-2, with 9 bases lining up with TRBD1. Per the germline V gene, CDR1 is SGHRS and CDR2 is YFSETQ. This CDR3 region has 15 residues. After removal of 0 bases from V and 3 bases from J, the junction contained 0 bases not matched to a gene. CDR3 bases: TGCGCCAGCAGCTTGGGACAGGGGGACACCGGGGAGCTGTTTTTT. Protein: CASSLGQGDTGELFF.

The CDR3 spells CASSSPGIAEAFF. CDR3 in DNA: TGTGCCAGCAGCTCCCCAGGGATCGCTGAAGCTTTCTTT. This sequence joins TRBV9 and TRBJ1-1; tentatively, D is TRBD1 (5 bases). Germline V CDR1 and CDR2: SGDLS, YYNGEE. This CDR3 region has 13 residues. Trimming removed 4 bases at V and 6 bases at J, with 13 bases between. The whole variable domain, remainder taken from reference TRBV9 and TRBJ1-1, is DSGVTQTPKHLITATGQRVTLRCSPRSGDLSVYWYQQSLDQGLQFLIQYYNGEERAKGNILERFSAQQFPDLHSELNLSSLELGDSALYFCASSSPGIAEAFFGQGTRLTVV.

CDR3 sequence: CASSQDLDTGGEQFF. The CDR3 DNA sequence: TGTGCCAGCAGCCAAGATCTGGACACCGGTGGTGAGCAGTTCTTC. This chain connects TRBV14 to TRBJ2-1; TRBD1 is a possible D gene (5 bases). CDR3 length: 15 amino acids. The germline V gene encodes CDR1 SGHDN and CDR2 FVKESK. Trimming took off 0 bases at V and 9 bases at J, with 15 bases between the two ends.

The gene calls are TRBV6-1 and TRBJ2-2, with TRBD2 as a possible D gene (6 bases). V lost 0 bases to trimming and J lost 7 bases, with 15 bases between them. The germline V gene encodes CDR1 MNHNS and CDR2 SASEGT. This CDR3 contains 16 residues. The CDR3, as DNA: TGTGCCAGCAGTGAAGCGGTTTACGGGAGCCACGGGGAGCTGTTTTTT. Encoded protein: CASSEAVYGSHGELFF.